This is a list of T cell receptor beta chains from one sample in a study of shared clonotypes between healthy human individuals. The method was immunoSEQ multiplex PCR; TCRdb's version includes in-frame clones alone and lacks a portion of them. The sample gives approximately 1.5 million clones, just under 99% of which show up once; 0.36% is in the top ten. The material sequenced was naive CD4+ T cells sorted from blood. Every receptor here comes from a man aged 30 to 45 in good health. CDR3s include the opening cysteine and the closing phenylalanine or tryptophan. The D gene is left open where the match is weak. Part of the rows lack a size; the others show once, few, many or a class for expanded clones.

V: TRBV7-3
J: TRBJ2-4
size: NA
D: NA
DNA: TGTGCCAGCAGCCCTCACACAATCCTAGCCAAAAACATTCAGTACTTC
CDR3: CASSPHTILAKNIQYF

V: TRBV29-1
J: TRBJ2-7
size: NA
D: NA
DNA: TGCAGCGTTGAGACACGTCTCGCGGAGCGCTCCTACGAGCAGTACTTC
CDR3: CSVETRLAERSYEQYF

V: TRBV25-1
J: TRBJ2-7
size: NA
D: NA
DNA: TGTGCCAGCAGTGAATTGGGGGCGAGAGACGAGCAGTACTTC
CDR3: CASSELGARDEQYF

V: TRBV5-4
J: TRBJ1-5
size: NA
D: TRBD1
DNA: TGTGCCAGCAGCCAGGACAGGGGACATCAGCCCCAGCATTTT
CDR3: CASSQDRGHQPQHF

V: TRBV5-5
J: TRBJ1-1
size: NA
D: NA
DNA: TGTGCCAGCAGCTTTAGATCCGAGACCTTCAACACTGAAGCTTTCTTT
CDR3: CASSFRSETFNTEAFF

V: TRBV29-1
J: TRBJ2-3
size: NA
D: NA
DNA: TGCAGCGTTGACGACGGCACAGATACGCAGTATTTT
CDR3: CSVDDGTDTQYF

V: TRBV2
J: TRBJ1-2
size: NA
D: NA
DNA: TGTGCCAGCAGAACAAATCTCGGCTATGGCTACACCTTC
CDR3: CASRTNLGYGYTF

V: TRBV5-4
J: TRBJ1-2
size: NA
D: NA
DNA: TGTGCCAGCAGCTTGGCGGGTGCGGGGAGCTACACCTTC
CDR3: CASSLAGAGSYTF

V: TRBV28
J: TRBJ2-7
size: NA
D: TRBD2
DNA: TGTGCCAGCAGTTTATTTACGGCGGGAGGCTCCTACGAGCAGTACTTC
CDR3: CASSLFTAGGSYEQYF

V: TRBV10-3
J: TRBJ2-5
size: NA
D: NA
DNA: TGTGCCATCAGTTTCCGTCAGGAGACCCAGTACTTC
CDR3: CAISFRQETQYF

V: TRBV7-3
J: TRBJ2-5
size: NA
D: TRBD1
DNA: TGTGCCAGCAGCCACGGACAGGGAAGGGAGGAGACCCAGTACTTC
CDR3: CASSHGQGREETQYF

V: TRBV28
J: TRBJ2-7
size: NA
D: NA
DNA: TGTGCCAGCAGTACTGGACACTCTAAGACGTCCGAGCAGTACTTC
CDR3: CASSTGHSKTSEQYF

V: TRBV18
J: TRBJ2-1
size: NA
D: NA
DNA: TGTGCCAGCTCACGGGCTGAAGGGTACAATGAGCAGTTCTTC
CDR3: CASSRAEGYNEQFF

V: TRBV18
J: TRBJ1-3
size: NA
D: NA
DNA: TGTGCCAGCTCACCACGGACGGAAAGCCGAAACACCATATATTTT
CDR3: CASSPRTESRNTIYF

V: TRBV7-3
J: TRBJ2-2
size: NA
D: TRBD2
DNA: TGTGCCAGCAGCTTAACTCCCGGGGGGGCGGGAGGCCCCGGGGAGCTGTTTTTT
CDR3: CASSLTPGGAGGPGELFF

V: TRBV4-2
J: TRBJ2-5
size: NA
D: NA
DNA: TGTGCCAGCAGCCAAGGCACTAGGGGGGAGACCCAGTACTTC
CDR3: CASSQGTRGETQYF

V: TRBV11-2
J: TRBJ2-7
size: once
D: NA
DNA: TGTGCCAGCAGCTTAACCCCAGGGAAGTACGAGCAGTACTTC
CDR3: CASSLTPGKYEQYF

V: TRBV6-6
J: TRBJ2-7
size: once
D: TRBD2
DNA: TGTGCCAGCAGTTACGTTACTAGCGGGATACCCTACGAGCAGTACTTC
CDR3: CASSYVTSGIPYEQYF

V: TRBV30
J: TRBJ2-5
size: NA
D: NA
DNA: TGTGCCTGGGGCTTCCTCCAAGAGACCCAGTACTTC
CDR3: CAWGFLQETQYF